These T cell receptor beta chains were read from a single sample in a study of a mutant IDH1 vaccine in newly diagnosed glioma. The antigens for these receptors are not known. Some clones are missing from TCRdb's copy, which holds only in-frame ones; the method was immunoSEQ multiplex PCR. The table has about 120,000 clones, roughly 88% seen once. The source material was PBMCs, sampled from a glioma patient whose treatment included an IDH1 peptide vaccine. These receptors all stem from a woman aged 45-65 years with glioma. CDR3s include the opening cysteine and the closing phenylalanine or tryptophan. The D gene is left open where the match is weak. Size is omitted from some rows. Given values are once, few, many or a class for expanded clones.

J | V | size | D | CDR3 | DNA
TRBJ2-2 | TRBV9 | - | - | CASSFSPTAGTGELFF | TGTGCCAGCAGCTTCAGTCCGACGGCTGGGACCGGGGAGCTGTTTTTT
TRBJ2-7 | TRBV10-3 | - | - | CAIRTPRGEQYF | TGTGCCATCAGGACCCCGCGGGGCGAGCAGTACTTC
TRBJ1-1 | TRBV29-1 | - | TRBD1 | CSVAGQGVAEAFF | TGCAGCGTGGCTGGACAGGGGGTCGCTGAAGCTTTCTTT
TRBJ2-5 | TRBV2 | - | TRBD1 | CASRDSPSSTQYF | TGTGCCAGCCGGGACAGCCCCTCGTCGACCCAGTACTTC
TRBJ2-7 | TRBV30 | - | - | CAWSVQGYEQYF | TGTGCCTGGAGTGTACAAGGCTACGAGCAGTACTTC
TRBJ1-4 | TRBV19 | - | TRBD1 | CASSIPGQGRKLFF | TGTGCCAGTAGTATTCCGGGACAGGGTAGAAAACTGTTTTTT
TRBJ2-7 | TRBV5-1 | - | TRBD1 | CASSFGQGRSYEQYF | TGCGCCAGCAGCTTCGGACAGGGTAGGTCCTACGAGCAGTACTTC
TRBJ2-2 | TRBV9 | - | TRBD1 | CASTGTGGRHGELFF | TGTGCCAGCACCGGGACAGGGGGGCGACACGGGGAGCTGTTTTTT
TRBJ2-3 | TRBV9 | - | TRBD2 | CASSVSSGRAYVDTQYF | TGTGCCAGCAGCGTCTCTAGCGGGAGGGCCTACGTAGATACGCAGTATTTT
TRBJ2-2 | TRBV27 | - | - | CASSFSENTGELFF | TGTGCCAGCAGTTTCTCTGAAAACACCGGGGAGCTGTTTTTT
TRBJ1-1 | TRBV29-1 | - | - | CSVSGPTPPTEAFF | TGCAGCGTGTCGGGGCCTACACCTCCCACTGAAGCTTTCTTT
TRBJ2-7 | TRBV10-3 | - | TRBD1 | CAIADRRIEQYF | TGTGCCATCGCGGACAGGAGAATCGAGCAGTACTTC
TRBJ2-7 | TRBV16 | - | - | CASSQSGRGRSYEQYF | TGTGCCAGCAGCCAATCGGGCAGGGGAAGATCCTACGAGCAGTACTTC
TRBJ2-7 | TRBV11-2 | - | - | CASSPTRRGLNEQYF | TGTGCCAGCAGCCCAACCCGACGGGGGCTAAACGAGCAGTACTTC
TRBJ2-7 | TRBV19 | - | TRBD1 | CASSRDRVAYEQYF | TGTGCCAGTAGCAGGGACAGGGTCGCCTACGAGCAGTACTTC
TRBJ2-3 | TRBV9 | - | TRBD2 | CASSNGTSRPTDTQYF | TGTGCCAGCAGCAACGGGACTAGCAGACCCACAGATACGCAGTATTTT
TRBJ2-1 | TRBV28 | few | TRBD2 | CASILAGGYNEQFF | TGTGCCAGCATCCTAGCGGGAGGGTACAATGAGCAGTTCTTC
TRBJ1-6 | TRBV25-1 | - | - | CASSEWRAASPLHF | TGTGCCAGCAGTGAATGGCGGGCAGCCTCACCCCTCCACTTT
TRBJ1-2 | TRBV9 | - | - | CASSVVPGSNYGYTF | TGTGCCAGCAGCGTAGTGCCAGGATCGAACTATGGCTACACCTTC
TRBJ2-2 | TRBV11-2 | - | TRBD2 | CASSFGLAGAGELFF | TGTGCCAGCAGCTTCGGACTAGCGGGAGCCGGGGAGCTGTTTTTT
TRBJ1-1 | TRBV28 | - | - | CASSFGGRTDTEAFF | TGTGCCAGCAGTTTCGGGGGGCGCACGGACACTGAAGCTTTCTTT
TRBJ2-5 | TRBV5-1 | - | - | CASSLAGGGSAQYF | TGCGCCAGCAGCTTGGCCGGAGGGGGCTCGGCCCAGTACTTC
TRBJ1-1 | TRBV6-4 | - | - | CASSLGPSEAFF | TGTGCCAGCAGTTTGGGGCCGAGTGAAGCTTTCTTT
TRBJ2-2 | TRBV2 | - | TRBD1 | CASSGTGGTGELFF | TGTGCCAGCAGTGGGACAGGGGGCACCGGGGAGCTGTTTTTT
TRBJ1-2 | TRBV30 | - | TRBD1 | CAWSVQGAPYGYTF | TGTGCCTGGAGTGTGCAGGGGGCCCCCTATGGCTACACCTTC
TRBJ2-7 | TRBV15 | once | - | CATSRGGHERSYEQYF | TGTGCCACCAGCAGAGGCGGACACGAGCGATCCTACGAGCAGTACTTC
TRBJ2-7 | TRBV29-1 | once | - | CSVRMTGIPSYEQYF | TGCAGCGTGAGGATGACTGGCATACCCTCCTACGAGCAGTACTTC
TRBJ1-1 | TRBV5-6 | - | - | CASSVVETEAFF | TGTGCCAGCAGCGTAGTCGAGACTGAAGCTTTCTTT
TRBJ2-5 | TRBV6-1 | - | - | CASSEDIQETQYF | TGTGCCAGCAGTGAGGACATTCAAGAGACCCAGTACTTC
TRBJ2-1 | TRBV7-9 | - | TRBD2 | CASSLGASGSSEQFF | TGTGCCAGCAGCTTAGGGGCTAGCGGGAGTAGTGAGCAGTTCTTC
TRBJ2-3 | TRBV9 | once | - | CASRFSGRDTDTQYF | TGTGCCAGCAGGTTCTCAGGGCGTGACACAGATACGCAGTATTTT
TRBJ2-7 | TRBV27 | few | TRBD2 | CASSPLAGGSTYEQYF | TGTGCCAGCAGTCCCCTAGCGGGAGGGTCCACCTACGAGCAGTACTTC
TRBJ2-1 | TRBV19 | - | - | CASNQRLLAPYNEQFF | TGTGCCAGTAACCAAAGACTACTTGCTCCCTACAATGAGCAGTTCTTC
TRBJ1-1 | TRBV29-1 | - | - | CSVDTPRVNTEAFF | TGCAGCGTTGACACCCCTCGGGTGAACACTGAAGCTTTCTTT
TRBJ2-6 | TRBV19 | few | TRBD2 | CASRKASGSSGANVLTF | TGTGCCAGTAGAAAGGCTAGCGGGAGCTCTGGGGCCAACGTCCTGACTTTC
TRBJ2-1 | TRBV29-1 | - | - | CSVPLRASHEQFF | TGCAGCGTTCCCCTTCGGGCCTCCCATGAGCAGTTCTTC
TRBJ1-1 | TRBV5-6 | few | - | CASSPGLRQSSSNTEAFF | TGTGCCAGCAGCCCGGGACTGAGACAATCCTCCTCGAACACTGAAGCTTTCTTT
TRBJ1-1 | TRBV19 | - | TRBD1 | CASSTRGTEAFF | TGTGCCAGTAGTACCAGGGGGACTGAAGCTTTCTTT
TRBJ1-6 | TRBV7-8 | - | - | CASSLGVPGGSPLHF | TGTGCCAGCAGCTTAGGAGTTCCCGGGGGTTCACCCCTCCACTTT
TRBJ2-5 | TRBV7-9 | - | - | CASSPGLLLYF | TGTGCCAGCAGCCCGGGACTCCTTCTGTACTTC
TRBJ1-1 | TRBV5-1 | - | - | CASSLDANTEAFF | TGCGCCAGCAGCTTGGACGCGAACACTGAAGCTTTCTTT
TRBJ2-2 | TRBV2 | - | TRBD1 | CASSEDPGTGATGELFF | TGTGCCAGCAGTGAAGACCCCGGGACAGGGGCCACCGGGGAGCTGTTTTTT
TRBJ1-1 | TRBV29-1 | - | TRBD1 | CSAVRGVTRGTEAFF | TGCAGCGCCGTGAGGGGGGTTACCAGGGGGACTGAAGCTTTCTTT
TRBJ2-2 | TRBV7-3 | - | - | CASSLMYTGELFF | TGTGCCAGCAGCTTAATGTACACCGGGGAGCTGTTTTTT
TRBJ2-1 | TRBV29-1 | - | - | CSVPGDGGWNEQFF | TGCAGCGTACCCGGAGACGGCGGGTGGAATGAGCAGTTCTTC
TRBJ1-5 | TRBV18 | - | - | CASSPGAGDQPQHF | TGTGCCAGCTCACCGGGGGCAGGGGATCAGCCCCAGCATTTT